This T cell receptor beta chain emerged from a study of T-cell memory formation after mild COVID-19. Study-wide background: Largely donor-specific TCR clusters were found. Study-wide results and caveats: CM and EM subsets held most contracting CD4+ clones; EMRA held CD8+ ones. Some SARS-CoV-2-responding clones were already detected in memory before infection. Clones shrinking between day 15 and 85 showed a balanced CD4/CD8 split, and those that grew later tilted toward CD4+.

This CDR3 spans 12 amino acids. CDR1 SEHNR and CDR2 FQNEAQ come from the germline V gene (reference sequence). V was shortened by 5 bases and J by 3 bases, with 2 bases between the two germline ends. This clonotype was counted many times. Antigen unknown. TCRdb redid the calling of the 5' RACE reads with MiXCR, one entry per CDR3 protein. The table includes approximately 440,000 distinct CDR3 sequences, roughly 20% detected once. This chain links TRBV7-9 with TRBJ1-6; D is undetermined. The specimen sequenced was PBMCs or a T cell subset sorted from them (not recorded which). The receptor was isolated from an adult woman who had mild COVID-19 (a few samples of this study predate the infection). Cell type and time point are not known. The CDR3 sequence: CASSDYNSPLHF. DNA of the CDR3: TGTGCCAGCAGCGACTATAATTCACCCCTCCACTTT.